These 7 T cell receptor beta chains were all obtained from the same sample, sequenced in a study of blood T cell repertoires in COVID-19. Using immunoSEQ multiplex PCR, the repertoire was profiled, and TCRdb retains in-frame clones only, with some absent. The table has approximately 140,000 clones, 75% to 90% seen once. Sequences were obtained from peripheral blood. The receptors originated from a man older than 75 with acute or convalescent COVID-19.

This chain links TRBV7-2 with TRBJ1-2; unclear D gene. Looked up from germline, CDR1 is SGHTA and CDR2 is FQGNSA. V lost 1 base to trimming and J lost 0 bases, with 3 bases between them. This CDR3 spans 13 amino acids. CDR3 in amino acids: CASSLGTNYGYTF. The CDR3 coding sequence is TGTGCCAGCAGCTTAGGTACTAACTATGGCTACACCTTC.

The chain joins TRBV5-5 to TRBJ2-5, with TRBD1 matching over 8 bases. Germline CDR1 reads SGHKS; CDR2 reads YYEKEE (reference sequence). This CDR3 is 14 amino acids long. V shed 0 bases, J shed 5 bases, and the junction held 3 bases outside the gene matches. DNA of the CDR3: TGTGCCAGCAGCTTGGGGACAGGGACGGAGACCCAGTACTTC. It translates to CASSLGTGTETQYF.

V gene TRBV5-1 combines with J gene TRBJ2-3; 10 nucleotides match TRBD2. This CDR3 region has 18 residues. Germline V gene lookup returns CDR1 SGHRS and CDR2 YFSETQ. Trimming removed 6 bases from V and 0 bases from J; junction bases left unmatched: 13. CDR3 region: CASNSGASGSASTDTQYF. As DNA, the CDR3 is TGCGCCAGCAATTCAGGGGCTAGCGGGAGTGCTAGCACAGATACGCAGTATTTT.

This chain links TRBV7-6 with TRBJ2-1, with 10 bases identical to TRBD2. V shed 3 bases and J 7 bases; nucleotides not matched to a gene: 12. The CDR3 runs 17 residues. CDR1 is SGHVS and CDR2 is FNYEAQ in the germline V gene. In DNA, the CDR3 is TGTGCCAGCAGCTTTCAACTACTAGCGGGGCGCCTAAATGAGCAGTTCTTC. Its protein is CASSFQLLAGRLNEQFF.

The V call is TRBV29-1, the J call TRBJ1-2; no firm D call. The CDR3 has 11 amino acids. V was pared by 7 bases and J by 0 bases, with 6 bases between. Germline CDR1 and CDR2: SQVTM and ANQGSEA. The CDR3: CSARANYGYTF. The DNA for the CDR3 is TGCAGCGCTCGTGCTAACTATGGCTACACCTTC.

The gene calls are TRBV19 and TRBJ1-1; 7 bases match TRBD1. The CDR3 loop spans 16 amino acids. In germline, CDR1 is LNHDA, CDR2 SQIVND (reference sequence). V lost 3 bases, J lost 5 bases, and 12 bases stayed unmatched. This CDR3 reads CASSIGLPQGWTEAFF. CDR3 bases: TGTGCCAGTAGTATCGGGTTGCCACAGGGGTGGACTGAAGCTTTCTTT.

The V and J genes are TRBV19 and TRBJ2-4; maybe TRBD1 (5 bases). Germline assignment: CDR1 LNHDA and CDR2 SQIVND (reference sequence). V was pared by 3 bases and J by 4 bases, with 10 bases between. The CDR3 sequence is 14 residues long. CDR3 loop: CASSIRRQKNIQYF. CDR3 DNA: TGTGCCAGTAGTATTCGTAGACAGAAAAACATTCAGTACTTC.